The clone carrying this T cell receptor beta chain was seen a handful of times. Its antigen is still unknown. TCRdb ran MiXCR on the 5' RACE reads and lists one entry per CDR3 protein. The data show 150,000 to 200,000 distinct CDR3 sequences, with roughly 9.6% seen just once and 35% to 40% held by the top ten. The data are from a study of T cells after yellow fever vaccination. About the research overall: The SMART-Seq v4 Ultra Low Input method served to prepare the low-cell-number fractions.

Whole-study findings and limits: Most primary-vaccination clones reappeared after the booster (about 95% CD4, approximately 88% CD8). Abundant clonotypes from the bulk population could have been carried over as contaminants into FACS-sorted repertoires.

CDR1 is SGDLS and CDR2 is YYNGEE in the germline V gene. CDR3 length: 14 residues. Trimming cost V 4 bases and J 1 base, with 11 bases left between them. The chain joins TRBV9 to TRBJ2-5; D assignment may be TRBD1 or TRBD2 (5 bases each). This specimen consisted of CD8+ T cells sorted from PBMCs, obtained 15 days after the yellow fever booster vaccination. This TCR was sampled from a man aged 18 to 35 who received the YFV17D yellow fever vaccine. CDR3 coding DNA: TGTGCCAGCAGCCGACCGGGACCCCAAGAGACCCAGTACTTC. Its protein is CASSRPGPQETQYF.